The 26 T cell receptor beta chains below all came from one sample that was sequenced in a study of T cells in Graves' hyperthyroidism and ophthalmopathy. Authors of the study amplified TCR beta CDR3 regions from RNA transcripts. RT-PCR in the first round (using the HTBI primer set) targeted the TCR CDR3. TCRdb re-called the multiplex PCR reads with MiXCR, one entry per CDR3 protein. The top ten clones hold approximately 15% of a sample with more than 450,000 distinct CDR3 sequences, 11% to 15% of them seen once. The sample comprised blood. The receptor source for this set is a woman aged 40-49 years with Graves' hyperthyroidism.

There are many counts of this clonotype. V is TRBV28 and J is TRBJ1-1, with D perhaps TRBD1 (6 bases). The germline V gene has CDR1 MDHEN and CDR2 SYDVKM. The CDR3 is made up of 14 amino acids. V lost 7 bases, J lost 1 base, and 13 bases lay in between. DNA of the CDR3: TGTGCCAGCACCTTGCAACAGGGGAACACTGAAGCTTTCTTT. This encodes CASTLQQGNTEAFF.

This clonotype was seen at least ten times. This rearrangement joins TRBV7-8 to TRBJ1-5; no clear D gene. Trimming took off 5 bases at V and 4 bases at J, with 12 bases between the two ends. The CDR3 totals 14 residues. CDR1 SGHVS and CDR2 FQNEAQ come from the germline V gene. DNA of the CDR3: TGTGCCAGCAGCCAAGTTGCCAAAAATCAGCCCCAGCATTTT. It specifies CASSQVAKNQPQHF.

This clonotype showed up just a few times. The chain links TRBV20-1 to TRBJ2-7, with TRBD2 matching over 8 bases. V trimming: 5 bases; J trimming: 2 bases; junction bases outside the gene matches: 11. This CDR3 has 15 residues. The V gene's germline CDR1 is DFQATT and CDR2 SNEGSKA (reference sequence). CDR3 in DNA: TGCAGTGCTGCCTCAACTAGCGGAGACCCCTACGAGCAGTACTTC. It is translated as CSAASTSGDPYEQYF.

The chain links TRBV19 to TRBJ2-3, with TRBD1 matching over 8 bases. J gave up 4 bases and V 9 bases, and 12 bases lay outside the gene matches. The CDR3 loop spans 15 amino acids. CDR1 and CDR2 (germline): LNHDA, SQIVND (reference sequence). The CDR3 DNA sequence: TGTGCCAGCACACCCTACAGGGGGATGGCAGATACGCAGTATTTT. This gives the protein CASTPYRGMADTQYF.

This clonotype has a count of ten or more. The chain recombines TRBV20-1 with TRBJ2-7, with D possibly being TRBD1 (6 bases). CDR1 DFQATT and CDR2 SNEGSKA come from the germline V gene (reference sequence). The CDR3 is 14 residues long. Trimming took 3 bases from V and 5 from J, leaving 17 bases between them. DNA of the CDR3: TGCAGTGCTAGTAGGGAACAGGGTCCCCACGAGCAGTACTTC. Translated, it gives CSASREQGPHEQYF.

In its sample, this clonotype was seen many times. The chain combines TRBV28 with TRBJ2-3; D remains unclear. This CDR3 is 12 amino acids long. The germline CDR1 and CDR2 sequences are MDHEN and SYDVKM. Trimming pared 5 bases from V and 0 bases from J, leaving 3 bases between. The CDR3 DNA reads as TGTGCCAGCAGTGAAAGCACAGATACGCAGTATTTT. It encodes CASSESTDTQYF.

The chain links TRBV5-1 to TRBJ2-2; 10 bases match TRBD2. V lost 7 bases to trimming and J lost 3 bases; unmatched junction nucleotides: 6. The germline CDR1 and CDR2 sequences are SGHRS and YFSETQ. The CDR3 spans 15 residues. The CDR3 DNA follows: TGCGCCAGCCGACGGCTAGCGGGAGACACCGGGGAGCTGTTTTTT. Protein sequence: CASRRLAGDTGELFF.

This clonotype was recorded only once. This sequence joins TRBV6-1 and TRBJ2-5; D is possibly TRBD1 (6 bases). The CDR3 runs 13 residues. Germline V gene data show CDR1 as MNHNS and CDR2 as SASEGT. V shed 7 bases and J shed 5 bases, with 14 bases lying between them. Written as DNA, the CDR3 is TGTGCCAGCAATACCGGGACAAGGGAGACCCAGTACTTC. Amino acid sequence: CASNTGTRETQYF.

This clonotype was recorded many times. The chain carries TRBV18 and TRBJ2-3; no definite D call. Germline V gene data show CDR1 as KGHSH and CDR2 as LQKENI. The CDR3 loop spans 13 amino acids. V lost 0 bases to trimming and J lost 5 bases, with 6 bases between them. Here the CDR3 reads CASSPPMRDTQYF. The CDR3, as DNA: TGTGCCAGCTCACCACCGATGCGAGATACGCAGTATTTT.

This clonotype was detected a few times. The V call is TRBV7-2, the J call TRBJ2-1; D gene uncertain. Trimming took off 4 bases at V and 1 base at J, with 14 bases between the two ends. In germline, CDR1 is SGHTA, CDR2 FQGNSA. The CDR3 extends over 16 amino acids. CDR3 nucleotide sequence: TGTGCCAGCAGCTCGACCCCTTTAGGATCCTACAATGAGCAGTTCTTC. This encodes CASSSTPLGSYNEQFF.

This chain connects TRBV18 to TRBJ1-1; D is unclear. CDR3 length equals 14 residues. Trimming left V 6 bases short and J 4 bases short, with 15 bases between. The germline gives CDR1 KGHSH, CDR2 LQKENI. In DNA form, the CDR3 reads TGTGCCAGCTCCGCGGGTCGGGTGGCCACTGAAGCTTTCTTT. This gives the protein CASSAGRVATEAFF.

This clonotype turned up a few times. The rearrangement uses TRBV20-1 and TRBJ2-1; no reliable D call. V was cut by 6 bases and J by 6 bases, with 15 bases left in between. The CDR3 extends over 13 amino acids. The germline CDR1 and CDR2 sequences are DFQATT and SNEGSKA (reference sequence). The CDR3 DNA reads TGCAGTGCGTCAGGACCGGGCGTCAATGAGCAGTTCTTC. This encodes CSASGPGVNEQFF.

The table lists this clonotype with many counts. The chain uses TRBV28 and TRBJ2-6, with a tentative D call TRBD1 (5 bases). V was cut by 6 bases and J by 0 bases, with 12 bases left in between. Germline values: CDR1 MDHEN, CDR2 SYDVKM. The CDR3 spans 16 residues. CDR3 region: CASSPTAFSGANVLTF. The CDR3 DNA reads TGTGCCAGCAGCCCGACAGCTTTCTCTGGGGCCAACGTCCTGACTTTC. The full variable domain, rest sourced from reference TRBV28 and TRBJ2-6, is DVKVTQSSRYLVKRTGEKVFLECVQDMDHENMFWYRQDPGLGLRLIYFSYDVKMKEKGDIPEGYSVSREKKERFSLILESASTNQTSMYLCASSPTAFSGANVLTFGAGSRLTVL.

This clonotype was recorded a few times. The chain links TRBV2 to TRBJ2-3; TRBD2 agrees at 14 bases. The trim removed 6 bases at V and 13 bases at J, leaving 6 bases unmatched. This CDR3 contains 13 residues. The germline CDR1 and CDR2 sequences are SNHLY and FYNNEI. The CDR3 DNA reads TGTGCCAGCAGGGGGACTAGCGGGGGCTTAAAGTATTTT. This gives the protein CASRGTSGGLKYF.

This clonotype turned up a few times. The chain joins TRBV10-3 to TRBJ1-1; no clear D. Germline values: CDR1 ENHRY, CDR2 SYGVKD. This CDR3 has 13 residues. Trimming took off 6 bases at V and 1 base at J, with 9 bases between the two ends. The DNA for the CDR3 is TGTGCCATCAGATCGACTGGGAACACTGAAGCTTTCTTT. Translation: CAIRSTGNTEAFF.

This clonotype was observed at least ten times. The genes are TRBV18 and TRBJ1-1, with no clear D. The CDR3 is 12 residues long. Germline V gene lookup returns CDR1 KGHSH and CDR2 LQKENI. Between the trimmed V and J ends, which lost 5 bases and 8 bases, there was a span of 12 bases. DNA for the CDR3: TGTGCCAGCTCAGAGGGCATGCTAGAAGCTTTCTTT. It translates to CASSEGMLEAFF.

This clonotype occurred many times. The rearrangement uses TRBV3-1 and TRBJ2-5; D not certain. Germline V lookup: CDR1 LGHDT, CDR2 YNNKEL (reference sequence). Trimming left V 0 bases short and J 5 bases short, with 4 bases between. This CDR3 has 12 residues. This CDR3 is CASSQDFETQYF. The DNA of the CDR3 is TGTGCCAGCAGCCAAGATTTCGAGACCCAGTACTTC.

The chain combines TRBV4-1 with TRBJ1-6, with D possibly matching TRBD1 (6 bases). Germline V gives CDR1 MGHRA, CDR2 YSYEKL. Trimming stripped 4 bases from V and 8 bases from J, with 15 bases between. The CDR3 is 15 amino acids. The CDR3 sequence is CASSPRGREYSPLHF. In nucleotides, the CDR3 is TGCGCCAGCAGCCCCAGGGGCAGGGAATATTCACCCCTCCACTTT.

A remark on this clonotype: A much larger clone lies a single base off, so this may be a read error. The chain joins TRBV29-1 to TRBJ2-1, with D uncertain. CDR1 and CDR2 from the germline V gene are SQVTM and ANQGSEA. The germline V and J ends were trimmed by 7 bases and 6 bases, with 19 bases remaining between them. The CDR3 consists of 14 residues. The CDR3 loop reads CSASRTGGINEQFF. As DNA, the CDR3 is TGCAGCGCCTCAAGAACTGGCGGAATCAATGAGCAGTTCTTC.

This clonotype was detected only a few times. The V call is TRBV19, the J call TRBJ2-2; 8 bases match TRBD2. V lost 6 bases, J lost 5 bases, and 11 bases stayed unmatched. This CDR3 spans 16 amino acids. CDR1 is LNHDA, CDR2 SQIVND, per germline (reference sequence). The CDR3 DNA reads as TGTGCCAGTAGCGACCAGCGGGAGCGGGGGACCGGGGAGCTGTTTTTT. Translation gives CASSDQRERGTGELFF.

This clonotype was picked up many times. The V call is TRBV20-1, the J call TRBJ2-3, with 7 bases matching TRBD1. With 2 bases clipped from V and 4 bases from J, the junction kept 9 bases outside the gene matches. The germline gives CDR1 DFQATT, CDR2 SNEGSKA (reference sequence). The CDR3 spans 15 residues. The CDR3: CSARPTGIRADTQYF. The CDR3 region has the DNA TGCAGTGCTAGACCGACAGGGATTCGTGCAGATACGCAGTATTTT.

CDR3 nucleotides: TGTGCCAGCAGCGCACCGCAGGGGTGGGGCACCGGGGAGCTGTTTTTT. Translated, it gives CASSAPQGWGTGELFF. The chain links TRBV9 to TRBJ2-2; tentative D call: TRBD1 (6 bases). The CDR3 is 16 amino acids. In germline, CDR1 is SGDLS, CDR2 YYNGEE. V shed 3 bases and J shed 4 bases, with 16 bases lying between them.

The gene calls are TRBV12-5 and TRBJ1-1; 9 positions match TRBD1. Germline V gives CDR1 LGHNT, CDR2 FRNRAP. V shed 0 bases, J shed 11 bases, and the junction held 7 bases outside the gene matches. The CDR3 is made up of 14 amino acids. DNA for the CDR3: TGTGCTAGTGGTTTGGTACGGGACAGGGTGAGGGCTTTCTTT. It specifies CASGLVRDRVRAFF.

This sequence joins TRBV7-2 and TRBJ1-5; D is uncertain. Trimming took 6 bases from V and 0 from J, leaving 9 bases between them. The CDR3 contains 14 residues. Germline V gives CDR1 SGHTA, CDR2 FQGNSA. The CDR3 spells CASRGVSSNQPQHF. Written as DNA, the CDR3 is TGTGCCAGCAGAGGCGTCTCTAGCAATCAGCCCCAGCATTTT.

The V and J genes are TRBV5-1 and TRBJ2-5, with D maybe TRBD1 (6 bases). V was pared by 10 bases and J by 1 base, with 14 bases between. CDR3 size: 13 residues. Germline CDR1 reads SGHRS; CDR2 reads YFSETQ. The CDR3: CASRGGTQETQYF. CDR3 DNA sequence: TGCGCCTCTAGAGGGGGAACCCAAGAGACCCAGTACTTC.

This clonotype occurred many times. Written as DNA, the CDR3 is TGTGCCAGCAATGGGACTAGCGGGAGCCCCCGTAGCACAGATACGCAGTATTTT. Translating gives CASNGTSGSPRSTDTQYF. V is TRBV2 and J is TRBJ2-3, with TRBD2 matching over 14 bases. The CDR3 is 18 residues long. J gave up 0 bases and V 7 bases, and 9 bases lay outside the gene matches. Germline V gives CDR1 SNHLY, CDR2 FYNNEI.